This entry features one T cell receptor (beta chain) sequence. Trimming stripped 1 base from V and 8 bases from J, with 20 bases between. CDR3 length: 16 amino acids. Germline V gene sequence: CDR1 MNHEY, CDR2 SMNVEV (reference sequence). The treatment was: roughly 19 received Ad26.COV2.S at low or high dose, single or two shots; 5 received placebo; per-sample allocation not given. At day 63 after the first vaccine or placebo injection, samples were drawn. An adult aged 18-55 years in Boston served as the donor. As its vector, the vaccine had Ad26, which expressed Wuhan-strain SARS-CoV-2 spike. This sample was included in a study of Ad26.COV2.S vaccination and SARS-CoV-2 variants. Whole-study context: Donor was in the COV1001 Ad26.COV2.S trial arm. Intramuscular Ad26.COV2.S at 5x10^10 or 1x10^11 viral particles.

Sequencing used immunoSEQ multiplex PCR; TCRdb keeps in-frame clones, though not all of them. The top ten clones hold around 4.5% of a sample with about 440,000 clones, 90% of them seen once. This TCR came from a person between 18 and 65 years old who received the Ad26.COV2.S COVID-19 vaccine or a placebo. The rearrangement uses TRBV27 and TRBJ1-2; a weak D match, TRBD1 (6 bases). The input for sequencing was peripheral blood, taken in a trial of Ad26.COV2.S vaccine versus placebo. The CDR3 DNA sequence: TGTGCCAGCAGTTTATTCCGCGGCCAGGGGTTGGGGGGCTACACCTTC. Translating gives CASSLFRGQGLGGYTF.